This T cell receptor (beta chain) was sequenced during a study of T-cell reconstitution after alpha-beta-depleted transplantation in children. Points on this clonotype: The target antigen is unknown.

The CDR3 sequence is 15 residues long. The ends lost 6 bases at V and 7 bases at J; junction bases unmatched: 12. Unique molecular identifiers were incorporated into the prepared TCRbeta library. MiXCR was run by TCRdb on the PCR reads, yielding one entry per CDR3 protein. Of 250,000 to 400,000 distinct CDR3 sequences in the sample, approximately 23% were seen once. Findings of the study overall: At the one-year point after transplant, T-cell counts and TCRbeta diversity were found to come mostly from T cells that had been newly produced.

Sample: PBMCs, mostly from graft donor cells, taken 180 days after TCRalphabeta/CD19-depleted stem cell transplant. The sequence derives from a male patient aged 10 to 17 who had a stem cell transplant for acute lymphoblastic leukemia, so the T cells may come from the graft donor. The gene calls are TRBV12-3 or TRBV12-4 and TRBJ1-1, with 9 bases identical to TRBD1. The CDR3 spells CASRYTGGRLLEAFF. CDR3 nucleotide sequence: TGTGCCAGCAGGTATACAGGGGGCCGCCTCCTTGAAGCTTTCTTT.